This is a list of T cell receptor beta chains from one sample in a study of blood T cell repertoires in COVID-19. Sequencing used immunoSEQ multiplex PCR; TCRdb keeps in-frame clones, though not all of them. This table holds over 10,000 clones, roughly 91% found once. Sequencing input: peripheral blood. These receptors were collected from a human donor in a cohort sampled during active COVID-19. The conserved cysteine and the conserved F or W are not part of the CDR3 here. The order of the fields is J gene, V gene, CDR3 protein.

J gene: TRBJ1-4
V gene: TRBV5-1
CDR3 protein: ASSLQGQTNEKLF

J gene: TRBJ2-1
V gene: TRBV5-1
CDR3 protein: ASSPGLAGNAEQF

J gene: TRBJ2-1
V gene: TRBV11-2
CDR3 protein: ASSPVGTGDEQF

J gene: TRBJ2-7
V gene: TRBV19
CDR3 protein: ASSPNRASGNYEQY

J gene: TRBJ1-1
V gene: TRBV6-5
CDR3 protein: ASSSDRGRSF

J gene: TRBJ2-6
V gene: TRBV10-1
CDR3 protein: ASSEGQDNSGANVLT

J gene: TRBJ1-5
V gene: TRBV27
CDR3 protein: ASSKGLDRGGDIDNQSQH

J gene: TRBJ1-6
V gene: TRBV4-1
CDR3 protein: ASSQEGGGSYNSPLH

J gene: TRBJ2-3
V gene: TRBV9
CDR3 protein: ASSAGGGASTDTQY

J gene: TRBJ2-2
V gene: TRBV18
CDR3 protein: ASSPALAGRFTGELF

J gene: TRBJ1-3
V gene: TRBV24-1
CDR3 protein: ATSSGSGNTIY

J gene: TRBJ2-5
V gene: TRBV12-3/TRBV12-4
CDR3 protein: ASLKRETQY

J gene: TRBJ1-6
V gene: TRBV6-1
CDR3 protein: ASSEVGQAFNSPLH

J gene: TRBJ1-2
V gene: TRBV19
CDR3 protein: ASSPGLRFSSGNYGYT

J gene: TRBJ1-2
V gene: TRBV2
CDR3 protein: ASVRGGDGYT

J gene: TRBJ1-6
V gene: TRBV2
CDR3 protein: ASSEGPDNSPLH

J gene: TRBJ2-7
V gene: TRBV27
CDR3 protein: ASSLGQGSYEQY

J gene: TRBJ2-7
V gene: TRBV28
CDR3 protein: ASSLRGLYLLNHYEQY

J gene: TRBJ1-5
V gene: TRBV28
CDR3 protein: ASRPPRRASNQPQH

J gene: TRBJ2-7
V gene: TRBV28
CDR3 protein: ASSHAGGLPEQY

J gene: TRBJ1-4
V gene: TRBV5-4
CDR3 protein: ASSAQGQLSEKLF

J gene: TRBJ2-7
V gene: TRBV5-1
CDR3 protein: ASSLGTTYEQY

J gene: TRBJ2-7
V gene: TRBV5-1
CDR3 protein: ASSPTGGSSYEQY

J gene: TRBJ2-1
V gene: TRBV19
CDR3 protein: ASSQRRESTLYNEQF

J gene: TRBJ2-5
V gene: TRBV11-2
CDR3 protein: ASSPNAGGTETQY

J gene: TRBJ1-1
V gene: TRBV27
CDR3 protein: ASSGQSLNTEAF

J gene: TRBJ2-5
V gene: TRBV11-2
CDR3 protein: ASSLGLAGAEGETQY

J gene: TRBJ1-6
V gene: TRBV11-3
CDR3 protein: ASSELSHPDNSPLH

J gene: TRBJ2-1
V gene: TRBV28
CDR3 protein: ASSSWTSGMYNEQF

J gene: TRBJ1-2
V gene: TRBV27
CDR3 protein: ASSPSDRGSGYT

J gene: TRBJ2-2
V gene: TRBV19
CDR3 protein: ASLGRTNTGELF

J gene: TRBJ1-2
V gene: TRBV3-1/TRBV3-2
CDR3 protein: ASSQENRGTGYT

J gene: TRBJ1-2
V gene: TRBV25-1
CDR3 protein: ASMDRRGGYT

J gene: TRBJ2-1
V gene: TRBV9
CDR3 protein: ASSRTSIEQF

J gene: TRBJ2-7
V gene: TRBV5-6
CDR3 protein: ASSLKQGPTYEQY

J gene: TRBJ1-5
V gene: TRBV6-5
CDR3 protein: ASRRDRNSNQPQH

J gene: TRBJ1-5
V gene: TRBV18
CDR3 protein: ASSRTDRGLQPQH

J gene: TRBJ1-1
V gene: TRBV28
CDR3 protein: ASSSMGHLTEAF

J gene: TRBJ1-3
V gene: TRBV5-4
CDR3 protein: ASTLTGSGNTIY

J gene: TRBJ1-5
V gene: TRBV19
CDR3 protein: ASRTRQGDQPQH

J gene: TRBJ1-1
V gene: TRBV5-1
CDR3 protein: ASRATGEETEAF

J gene: TRBJ1-1
V gene: TRBV6-6
CDR3 protein: ASSYVKNTEAF

J gene: TRBJ2-1
V gene: TRBV5-5
CDR3 protein: ASSLAGRTEQF

J gene: TRBJ1-3
V gene: TRBV29-1
CDR3 protein: SVTQRDRGINTIY

J gene: TRBJ2-7
V gene: TRBV5-1
CDR3 protein: ASSPAEGSYEQY